In its sample, the clone carrying this TCR beta chain was seen many times. The antigen is undetermined. The CDR3 contains 12 residues. Trimming cost V 6 bases and J 8 bases, with 11 bases left between them. The germline gives CDR1 SGHAT, CDR2 FQNNGV. The data derive from a study of T cells after yellow fever vaccination. General study points: The study noted that FACS-sorted repertoires could contain abundant clonotypes contaminating from the bulk population.

TCRdb reprocessed the 5' RACE reads via MiXCR and lists one record per CDR3 protein. This sample has about 50,000 distinct CDR3 sequences, with about 7.4% found just once. This TCR was recovered from a man aged 18 to 30 who received the YFV17D yellow fever vaccine. V gene TRBV11-2 combines with J gene TRBJ2-1; D is unresolved. This material consisted of CD8+ T cells sorted from PBMCs, taken approximately 16 days after the first yellow fever vaccination. The CDR3 coding sequence is TGTGCCAGCAGTCACTTGTCAGATGAGCAGTTCTTC. Its protein is CASSHLSDEQFF.